These T cell receptor beta chains were read from a single sample in a study of OX40 agonist ivuxolimab in advanced cancers. TCRdb keeps only in-frame clones here, not all; method: immunoSEQ multiplex PCR. The sample records over 65,000 clones, about 86% being singletons. Sequences were derived from CD4+ or CD8+ T cells sorted from blood, sampled in a trial of the OX40 agonist ivuxolimab. All receptors derive from an adult with an advanced solid tumor such as melanoma, head and neck, liver or kidney cancer. CDR3s include the opening cysteine and the closing phenylalanine or tryptophan. The D gene is left open where the match is weak. Rows may omit the clone size; those that give it use once, few, many or a size class.

TRBJ2-7,.,.,TRBV18,CASSPKQGYEQYF,TGTGCCAGCTCACCAAAACAGGGCTACGAGCAGTACTTC
TRBJ1-6,.,.,TRBV18,CASSSGAGNSPLHF,TGTGCCAGCTCCTCAGGGGCGGGGAATTCACCCCTCCACTTT
TRBJ2-1,once,.,TRBV6-1,CASRPDLSSYNEQFF,TGTGCCAGCAGACCCGACTTGAGCTCCTACAATGAGCAGTTCTTC
TRBJ1-1,.,.,TRBV14,CASSQDPNTEAFF,TGTGCCAGCAGCCAAGATCCGAACACTGAAGCTTTCTTT
TRBJ2-3,.,TRBD2,TRBV5-4,CASSLAGGRPDTQYF,TGTGCCAGCAGCCTAGCGGGGGGGAGACCAGATACGCAGTATTTT
TRBJ2-1,.,.,TRBV28,CASSYTYNEQFF,TGTGCCAGCAGTTACACCTACAATGAGCAGTTCTTC
TRBJ2-7,.,TRBD2,TRBV7-2,CASSPIPAGLGNEQYF,TGTGCCAGCAGCCCTATACCGGCGGGACTAGGGAACGAGCAGTACTTC
TRBJ1-2,.,TRBD1,TRBV19,CASSLDRGSTGYTF,TGTGCCAGTAGCCTAGACAGGGGCAGTACCGGCTACACCTTC
TRBJ2-2,.,TRBD2,TRBV5-1,CASSRSGENTGELFF,TGCGCCAGCAGCCGGAGCGGGGAGAACACCGGGGAGCTGTTTTTT
TRBJ1-1,.,.,TRBV2,CASRTGQGTEAFF,TGTGCCAGCAGGACAGGTCAGGGAACTGAAGCTTTCTTT